This entry describes one T cell receptor beta chain. CDR1 and CDR2 from the germline V gene are KGHSH and LQKENI. V lost 4 bases and J lost 2, with 15 bases in between. This CDR3 is 15 amino acids long. Healthy bone marrow donors formed the donor group. The sample comes from a study of cytomegalovirus exposure and HLA in healthy donors. PCR was performed using 60 Vbeta and 13 Jbeta primers. The method was immunoSEQ multiplex PCR; TCRdb's version includes in-frame clones alone and lacks a portion of them. The top ten clones hold roughly 0.5% of a sample with some 160,000 clones, roughly four fifths of them seen once.

Sequencing used PBMCs. The clonotype comes from a woman aged 45-59 years in good health and CMV-seronegative. The rearrangement joins TRBV18 to TRBJ2-7; D is perhaps TRBD1 (6 bases). The CDR3 spells CASSLTIQGTYEQYF. CDR3 DNA: TGTGCCAGCTCACTGACGATCCAGGGGACCTACGAGCAGTACTTC.